Listed below are T cell receptor beta chains from one sample, sequenced in a study of CD8+CD57+ T cells in acquired aplastic anemia. TCRdb called the reads again in MiXCR, with one record for every CDR3 protein. Of over 40,000 distinct CDR3 sequences in the sample, about two thirds were seen once. The sequencing input was sorted CD4+, CD8+, or CD8+CD57+ T cells (not recorded which) from PBMCs. These TCRs come from a human donor in good health, serving as a control. Each CDR3 is given with its conserved first and last residue. The order of the fields is clone size, J gene, V gene, D gene, CDR3 DNA, CDR3 protein. A D gene is named only where the DNA matches it firmly. Some rows mark clone size as missing; the rest say once, few, many or name a class of expanded clone.

size: many; J: TRBJ2-5; V: TRBV12-3/TRBV12-4; D: -; DNA: TGTGCCAGCAGTTTAGTCGTTAGAGAGACCCAGTACTTC; CDR3: CASSLVVRETQYF
size: -; J: TRBJ2-1; V: TRBV19; D: -; DNA: TGTGCCAGTAGTAACCAAGGGGAGGAGGAGTTCTTC; CDR3: CASSNQGEEEFF
size: -; J: TRBJ2-7; V: TRBV29-1; D: TRBD2; DNA: TGCAGCGCCAAGGGACTAGCGGGATACGAGCAGTACTTC; CDR3: CSAKGLAGYEQYF
size: -; J: TRBJ2-3; V: TRBV11-1; D: TRBD1; DNA: TGTGCCAGCAGCTTAGTAGCAGGGGGAGCAGATACGCAGTATTTT; CDR3: CASSLVAGGADTQYF
size: many; J: TRBJ2-3; V: TRBV10-2; D: TRBD2; DNA: TGCGCCAGCGGACTAGCGGGAGTGGGAGATACGCAGTATTTT; CDR3: CASGLAGVGDTQYF
size: -; J: TRBJ1-6; V: TRBV10-3; D: -; DNA: TGTGCCATCAGTGGAGGACCGGGAGAGAATTCACCCCTCCACTTT; CDR3: CAISGGPGENSPLHF
size: -; J: TRBJ1-1; V: TRBV10-3; D: TRBD1; DNA: TGTGCCATCAGACAGGGGGCATTCACTGAAGCTTTCTTT; CDR3: CAIRQGAFTEAFF
size: -; J: TRBJ2-3; V: TRBV5-1; D: -; DNA: TGCGCCAGCAACTACGATGGGGGGGCCGCCACAGATACGCAGTATTTT; CDR3: CASNYDGGAATDTQYF
size: -; J: TRBJ1-1; V: TRBV7-8; D: -; DNA: TGTGCCAGCAGCCCCAGCCGTTGGAACACTGAAGCTTTCTTT; CDR3: CASSPSRWNTEAFF
size: -; J: TRBJ1-2; V: TRBV19; D: -; DNA: TGTGCCAGTAGCGAAGCAGGTTCTAACTATGGCTACACCTTC; CDR3: CASSEAGSNYGYTF
size: few; J: TRBJ1-2; V: TRBV19; D: -; DNA: TGTGCCAGTAGTACAGCGGCAGGGTATGGCTACACCTTC; CDR3: CASSTAAGYGYTF
size: many; J: TRBJ2-4; V: TRBV20-1; D: TRBD2; DNA: TGCAGTGCTAGACGACTAGCGGGAGCCCATCAGTACTTC; CDR3: CSARRLAGAHQYF
size: -; J: TRBJ2-7; V: TRBV25-1; D: -; DNA: TGTGCCAGCGGACGGACAGACAGCTACGAGCCGTACTTC; CDR3: CASGRTDSYEPYF
size: -; J: TRBJ2-2; V: TRBV10-3; D: -; DNA: TGTGCCATCAGTCCGGACAGAAACACCGGGGAGCTGTTTTTT; CDR3: CAISPDRNTGELFF
size: many; J: TRBJ2-6; V: TRBV2; D: TRBD1; DNA: TGTGCCAGCGGAAGCCTGGGACAGGGCTCTGGGGCCAACGTCCTGACTTTC; CDR3: CASGSLGQGSGANVLTF
size: -; J: TRBJ2-5; V: TRBV6-6; D: -; DNA: TGTGCCAGCAGGGGACATTTCCAAGAGACCCAGTACTTC; CDR3: CASRGHFQETQYF
size: -; J: TRBJ1-1; V: TRBV29-1; D: -; DNA: TGCAGCGTTGTCTCTCCTGATGAAGCTTTCTTT; CDR3: CSVVSPDEAFF